Detailed here is one T cell receptor beta chain. Its antigen has not been determined. Per-nucleotide qualities are absent, and no much larger clonotype sits a single base away. This specimen belongs to a study of Graves' ophthalmopathy and Graves' hyperthyroidism (dated by TCRdb to the late 2010s). Study-level background: Peripheral blood was collected at initial diagnosis, prior to any treatment. TCR beta repertoire signatures were used to distinguish Graves' ophthalmopathy from Graves' hyperthyroidism and to predict progression to ophthalmopathy. In total, 120 to 150 blood samples were TCR-sequenced: roughly 45 ophthalmopathy, 80 or so hyperthyroidism and about 17 hyperthyroidism-to-ophthalmopathy patients. To explore V-J signatures distinguishing ophthalmopathy from hyperthyroidism, a discovery set of about a hundred patients (roughly 45 ophthalmopathy, roughly 56 stable hyperthyroidism) was enrolled. An independent validation cohort was composed of 18 hyperthyroidism patients and about 17 patients who later progressed from hyperthyroidism to ophthalmopathy. T-cell repertoires of thyroid tissue and blood were compared in six or seven hyperthyroidism patients. Following sample collection, hyperthyroidism patients were given methimazole at a starting dose of 30 mg daily, and ophthalmopathy patients were given high-dose intravenous methylprednisolone. The 90 to 100 discovery patients were randomly split 7:3 into training and test sets. Study-wide conclusions, independent of this receptor: No statistical method was used to predetermine the sample size, and group allocation was not hidden from the investigators. Most expanded thyroid clonotypes with a frequency above 0.001 also appeared in blood, which suggests that blood repertoires may reflect the immune response in the thyroid. In validation, the model predicted ophthalmopathy progression with about 64% sensitivity and 72.22% specificity; roughly eleven predicted patients were CT-confirmed with GO in a median of around 6.5 months. Ophthalmopathy was separated from stable hyperthyroidism by the 13-signature model with roughly 87% sensitivity and just under 84% specificity in cross-validation and with 80%/75% in the test set.

For repertoire sequencing, the TCR beta CDR3 regions were amplified from RNA transcripts. HTBI primers and the Qiagen OneStep RT-PCR kit were used in a first-round RT-PCR, which was followed by a second-round multiplex PCR, size selection and purification. Libraries were sequenced on an Illumina HiSeq2000 using paired-end 100 bp reads. Concerning the study's data processing: SOAPnuke was used to process the reads, throwing out any read that had adapters, had uncalled bases, had a mean Phred below 15, or lacked an exact constant-primer or identifier match. High-quality paired reads were merged with COPE v1.2.5. Unique nucleotide sequences were defined as clonotypes and aligned to IMGT TRB V, D and J references using MiTCR v1.1. Analysis was restricted to V-J combinations with a frequency above 0.0001, which covered roughly 99% of repertoires. A TCR clonal expansion and chaos score per V-J combination was defined as the ratio of F50 clonal expansion to chaos observed in the TCRdist matrix. Features were reduced by Welch's t-statistics and random forest to more than 10 V-J combinations, which fed a naive Bayes classifier. The Morisita-Horn index was used to measure how similar the thyroid and blood repertoires were. The public reads were reprocessed in TCRdb via fastp at Q25 and MiXCR, keeping in-frame beta chains. For every CDR3 protein sequence, its rows merge into one entry that carries the most common genes and DNA. The V and J calls here are based on TCRdb, not the publication. The sample yields fewer than 250,000 distinct CDR3 sequences; roughly 29% were counted once. The ten largest clones take up 8.5% to 9.5% of the sample.

Including the terminal cysteine and phenylalanine, the CDR3 comprises 17 residues. Of the read, only the CDR3 DNA is kept; its 51 bases are in frame from base 1. CDR1 and CDR2, looked up from the germline V gene, are SGHTA and FQGTGA. The germline V and J ends show losses of 5 bases and 2 bases respectively, and no gene match explains 9 bases of the junction. Ophthalmopathy patients had moderately to severely active disease, Clinical Activity Score of at least 3, NOSPECS grade of at least 4, and disease duration under 3 months. Anyone with other autoimmune diseases, uncontrolled infections, pregnancy or lactation was excluded from the study. Clinical symptoms, serum thyroxine, TRAb, thyroid ultrasound and orbital computed tomography formed the basis of the diagnosis. Ficoll-Paque density gradient centrifugation was used to isolate PBMCs from 8.5 to 10 ml of fresh peripheral blood. Total RNA was extracted with Trizol reagent and quality-checked on an Agilent 2100 Bioanalyzer.

Recombination connected TRBV7-3 to TRBJ2-2; 9 nucleotides in the junction match TRBD1. The source is a man aged 50 to 59 with Graves' ophthalmopathy. Donor details come from another sample of the same person, matched by shared clones. The sample consisted of peripheral blood. Here the CDR3 is given as CASSPQDRGINTGELFF. The DNA is TGTGCCAGCAGCCCCCAGGACAGGGGAATTAACACCGGGGAGCTGTTTTTT. Full variable domain (CDR3 extended with the reference TRBV7-3 and TRBJ2-2 proteins): GAGVSQTPSNKVTEKGKYVELRCDPISGHTALYWYRQSLGQGPEFLIYFQGTGAADDSGLPNDRFFAVRPEGSVSTLKIQRTERGDSAVYLCASSPQDRGINTGELFFGEGSRLTVL.